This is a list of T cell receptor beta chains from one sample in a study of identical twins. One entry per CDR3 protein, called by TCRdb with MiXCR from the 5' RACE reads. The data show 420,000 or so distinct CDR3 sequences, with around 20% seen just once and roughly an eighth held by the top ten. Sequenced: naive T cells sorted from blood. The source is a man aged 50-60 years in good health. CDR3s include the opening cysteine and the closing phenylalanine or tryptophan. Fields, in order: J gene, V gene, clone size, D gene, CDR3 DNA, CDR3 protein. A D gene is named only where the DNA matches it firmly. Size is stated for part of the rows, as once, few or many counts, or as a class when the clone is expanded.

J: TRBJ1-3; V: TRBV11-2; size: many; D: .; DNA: TGTGCCAGCAGCCTCCGGGACCGGACCTCAACCTCTGGAAACACCATATATTTT; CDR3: CASSLRDRTSTSGNTIYF
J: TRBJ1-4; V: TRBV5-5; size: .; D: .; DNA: TGTGCCAGCAGCCTCAGTGCCCGGGTTTGGAATGAAAAACTGTTCTTT; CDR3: CASSLSARVWNEKLFF
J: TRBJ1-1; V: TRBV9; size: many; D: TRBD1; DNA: TGTGCCAGCAGCGCCCCCGTGGACAGGGGGGGATCCATGAACACTGAAGCTTTCTTT; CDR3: CASSAPVDRGGSMNTEAFF
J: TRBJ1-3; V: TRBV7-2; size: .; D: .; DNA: TGTGCCAGCAACTTAGGGGGGGCAGGAAACACCATATATTTT; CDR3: CASNLGGAGNTIYF
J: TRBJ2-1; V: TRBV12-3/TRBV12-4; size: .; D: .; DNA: TGTGCCAGCAGTTTACCGTGGGGTGAGCAGTTCTTC; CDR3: CASSLPWGEQFF
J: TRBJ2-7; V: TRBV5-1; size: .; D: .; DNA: TGCGCCAGCAGCTTGCGATCTGGGCGGCCTCAAACCTACGAGCAGTACTTC; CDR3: CASSLRSGRPQTYEQYF
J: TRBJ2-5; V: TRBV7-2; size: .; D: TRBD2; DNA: TGTGCCAGCACCAGGCGACTAGCGGGAGTTGAGACCCAGTACTTC; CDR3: CASTRRLAGVETQYF
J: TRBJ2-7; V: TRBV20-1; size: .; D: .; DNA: TGCAGTGCGGCTAAGAGGGGGAGCTCCTACGAGCAGTACTTC; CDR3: CSAAKRGSSYEQYF
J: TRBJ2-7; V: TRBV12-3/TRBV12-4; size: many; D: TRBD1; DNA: TGTGCCAGCAGGGGACAGGGGGCGGGGTACGAGCAGTACTTC; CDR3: CASRGQGAGYEQYF
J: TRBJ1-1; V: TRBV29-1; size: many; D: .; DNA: TGCAGCGTTGGTCCTGCATTGAACACTGAAGCTTTCTTT; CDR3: CSVGPALNTEAFF
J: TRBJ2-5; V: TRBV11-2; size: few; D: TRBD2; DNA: TGTGCCAGCAGCTTAACTCGCGGGGGGGCTTCGGAGACCCAGTACTTC; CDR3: CASSLTRGGASETQYF
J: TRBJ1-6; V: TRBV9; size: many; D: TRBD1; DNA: TGTGCCAGCAGCCCAACAGGGGGAAGCTCCTATAATTCACCCCTCCACTTT; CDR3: CASSPTGGSSYNSPLHF
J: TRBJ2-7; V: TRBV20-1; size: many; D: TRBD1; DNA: TGCAGTGCTACAACCCGGGACAGGGGGAGCGAGCAGTACTTC; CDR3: CSATTRDRGSEQYF
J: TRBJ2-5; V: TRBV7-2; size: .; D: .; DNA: TGTGCCAGCAGCCCCTCTTACAGCGAGACCCAGTACTTC; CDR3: CASSPSYSETQYF
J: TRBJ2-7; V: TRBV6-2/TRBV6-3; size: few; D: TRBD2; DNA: TGTGCCAGCACTACTAGCGGCCCCTACGAGCAGTACTTC; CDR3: CASTTSGPYEQYF
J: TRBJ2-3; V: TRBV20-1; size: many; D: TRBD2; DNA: TGCAGTGCTAGAGTCCGGGAGGCGCCCCACAGAGCGCAGTATTTT; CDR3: CSARVREAPHRAQYF